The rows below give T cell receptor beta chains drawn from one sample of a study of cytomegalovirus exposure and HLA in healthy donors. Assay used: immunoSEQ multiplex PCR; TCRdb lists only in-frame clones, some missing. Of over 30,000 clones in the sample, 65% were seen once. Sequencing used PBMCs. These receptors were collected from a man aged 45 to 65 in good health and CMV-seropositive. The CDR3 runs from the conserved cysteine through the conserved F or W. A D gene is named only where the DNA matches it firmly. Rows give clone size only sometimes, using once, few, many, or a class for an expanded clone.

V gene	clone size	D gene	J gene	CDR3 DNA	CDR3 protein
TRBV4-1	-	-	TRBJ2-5	TGCGCCAGCAGCCAAGATGATGGAGGACAGCCTTTCAAGTCCCAGTACTTC	CASSQDDGGQPFKSQYF
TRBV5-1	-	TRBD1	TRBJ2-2	TGCGCCAGCAGCTTTGCAGGGGGCGGCACCGGGGAGCTGTTTTTT	CASSFAGGGTGELFF
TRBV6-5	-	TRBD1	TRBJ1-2	TGTGCCAGCAGTTACCGGGACAGGGGGAACTATGGCTACACCTTC	CASSYRDRGNYGYTF
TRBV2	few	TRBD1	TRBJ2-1	TGTGCCAGCACCACCGGGACAGAGATTGGCTACAATGAGCAGTTCTTC	CASTTGTEIGYNEQFF
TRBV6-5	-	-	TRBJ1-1	TGTGCCAGCACGGAAAGAGGAAAAGCTTTCTTT	CASTERGKAFF
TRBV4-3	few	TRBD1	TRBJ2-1	TGCGCCAGCAGCGACGGGACAGGGATCCACAATGAGCAGTTCTTC	CASSDGTGIHNEQFF
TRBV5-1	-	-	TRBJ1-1	TGCGCCTTTCGGGTCCTTAACACTGAAGCTTTCTTT	CAFRVLNTEAFF
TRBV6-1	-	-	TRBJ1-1	TGTGCCAGCAGTGAATCTCTGGGACTAAAGGCCGCTTTCTTT	CASSESLGLKAAFF
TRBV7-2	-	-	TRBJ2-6	TGTGCCAGCAGCTTTTCGAGAACTGGGGCCAACGTCCTGACTTTC	CASSFSRTGANVLTF
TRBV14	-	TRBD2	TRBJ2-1	TGTGCCAGCAGCCAAGATTGGACTAGCGGGAGGGGCTTCGATGAGCAGTTCTTC	CASSQDWTSGRGFDEQFF
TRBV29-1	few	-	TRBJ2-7	TGCAGCGTTGTACAGATCTACGAGCAGTACTTC	CSVVQIYEQYF
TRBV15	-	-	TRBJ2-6	TGTGCCACCAGCAGAGATGGGGAGTCTGGGGCCAACGTCCTGACTTTC	CATSRDGESGANVLTF
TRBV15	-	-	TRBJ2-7	TGTGCCACCAGCAGAGATTTTAAGGAAAACAGCGAGCAGTACTTC	CATSRDFKENSEQYF
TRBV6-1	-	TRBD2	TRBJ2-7	TGTGCCAGCCGGCTAGCGGGAGACATCTACGAGCAGTACTTC	CASRLAGDIYEQYF
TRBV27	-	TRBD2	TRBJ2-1	TGTGCCAGTCGGGGACTAGCGGGACATGAGCAGTTCTTC	CASRGLAGHEQFF
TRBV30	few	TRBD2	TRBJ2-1	TGTGCCTGGATGATCTGGACTAGACCCAATGAGCAGTTCTTC	CAWMIWTRPNEQFF
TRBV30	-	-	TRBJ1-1	TGTGCCTGGAGGGGCTTGCAGCGGAGGACTGAAGCTTTCTTT	CAWRGLQRRTEAFF
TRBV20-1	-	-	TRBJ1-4	TGCAGTGCTCCAGCCTGGGACAATCTGTTTTTT	CSAPAWDNLFF
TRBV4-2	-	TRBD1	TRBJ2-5	TGTGCCAGCAGCCAGGACCAACAGGGGAAAGAGACCCAGTACTTC	CASSQDQQGKETQYF
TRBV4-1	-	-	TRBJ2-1	TGCGCCAGCAAAGCGGAACTCTACAATGAGCAGTTCTTC	CASKAELYNEQFF
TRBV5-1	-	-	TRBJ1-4	TGCGCCAGCAGCTTGGGGGGCACAAATGAAAAACTGTTTTTT	CASSLGGTNEKLFF
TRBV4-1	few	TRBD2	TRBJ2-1	TGCGCCAGCAGCCTAGCTAGCGGGAGTGATGAGCAGTTCTTC	CASSLASGSDEQFF
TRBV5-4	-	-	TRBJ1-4	TGTGCCAGCAGCTTGCCAGGGCGTGAGGAAAAACTGTTTTTT	CASSLPGREEKLFF
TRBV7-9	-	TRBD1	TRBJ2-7	TGTGCCAGCAGCTCCCAAGGACAGGGAAAAGTTTACTTC	CASSSQGQGKVYF
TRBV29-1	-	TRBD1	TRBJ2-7	TGCAGCGTGGCAGGTCTCCTAGGGGGCGAGGACGAGCAGTACTTC	CSVAGLLGGEDEQYF
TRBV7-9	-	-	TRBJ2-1	TGTGCCAGCAGCTTAAACCCCAGCTCCTACAATGAGCAGTTCTTC	CASSLNPSSYNEQFF
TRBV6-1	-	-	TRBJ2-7	TGTGCCAGCAGTGATCAGGGGGGCCCTTCCTACGAGCAGTACTTC	CASSDQGGPSYEQYF
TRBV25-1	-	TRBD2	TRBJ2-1	TGTGCCAGCAGGCCGGCGGGGGGGCTCAATGAGCAGTTCTTC	CASRPAGGLNEQFF
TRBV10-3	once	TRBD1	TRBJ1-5	TGTGCCATCAGTCAGGGGGCCCATGACAATCAGCCCCAGCATTTT	CAISQGAHDNQPQHF
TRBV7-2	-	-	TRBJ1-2	TGTGCCAGCAGCTTAGCGCCGAGGGAGGGCTACACCTTC	CASSLAPREGYTF
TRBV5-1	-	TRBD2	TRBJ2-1	TGCGCCAGCAGCTTGGATGGGGGGGGATCCTACAATGAGCAGTTCTTC	CASSLDGGGSYNEQFF